This T cell receptor beta chain was retrieved from a study of OX40 agonist ivuxolimab in advanced cancers. Across the whole study: A male proportion of around 86% was recorded, with mean age about 62 years and range roughly 23 to 90.

A note on this clone: Its cognate antigen is unknown.

The data were produced by immunoSEQ multiplex PCR, yet TCRdb's version contains in-frame clones alone and is incomplete. The table lists fewer than 70,000 clones, about 84% of them singletons. The CDR3 is 15 residues long. V lost 5 bases and J 5 bases, leaving 18 bases between the germline ends. Germline CDR1 SGHTA, CDR2 FQGNSA. The study's findings and limits: The mean number of expanded clones was higher in CD8+ T cells than in CD4+.

The receptor comes from an adult with an advanced solid tumor such as melanoma, head and neck, liver or kidney cancer. This rearrangement joins TRBV7-2 to TRBJ2-5; weak D call: TRBD1 (6 bases). Material: CD4+ or CD8+ T cells sorted from blood, obtained in a trial of the OX40 agonist ivuxolimab. The CDR3 is CASSPQGRALETQYF. For the CDR3, the DNA is TGTGCCAGCAGCCCACAGGGTCGGGCCCTGGAGACCCAGTACTTC.